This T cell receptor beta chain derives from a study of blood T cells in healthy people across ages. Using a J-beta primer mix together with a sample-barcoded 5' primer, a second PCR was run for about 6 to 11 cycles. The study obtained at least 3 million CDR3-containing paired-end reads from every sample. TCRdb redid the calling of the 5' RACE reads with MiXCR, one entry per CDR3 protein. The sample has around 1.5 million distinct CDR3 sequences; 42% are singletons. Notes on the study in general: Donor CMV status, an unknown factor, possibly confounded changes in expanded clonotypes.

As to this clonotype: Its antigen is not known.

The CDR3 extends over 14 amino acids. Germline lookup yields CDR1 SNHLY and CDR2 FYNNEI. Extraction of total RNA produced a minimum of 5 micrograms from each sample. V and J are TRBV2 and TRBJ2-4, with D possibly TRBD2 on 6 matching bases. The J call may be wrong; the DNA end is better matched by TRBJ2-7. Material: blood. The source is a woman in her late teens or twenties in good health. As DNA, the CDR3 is TGTGCCAGCAGGCGGGATGACTACTTCTACGAGCAGTACTTC. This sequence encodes CASRRDDYFYEQYF.